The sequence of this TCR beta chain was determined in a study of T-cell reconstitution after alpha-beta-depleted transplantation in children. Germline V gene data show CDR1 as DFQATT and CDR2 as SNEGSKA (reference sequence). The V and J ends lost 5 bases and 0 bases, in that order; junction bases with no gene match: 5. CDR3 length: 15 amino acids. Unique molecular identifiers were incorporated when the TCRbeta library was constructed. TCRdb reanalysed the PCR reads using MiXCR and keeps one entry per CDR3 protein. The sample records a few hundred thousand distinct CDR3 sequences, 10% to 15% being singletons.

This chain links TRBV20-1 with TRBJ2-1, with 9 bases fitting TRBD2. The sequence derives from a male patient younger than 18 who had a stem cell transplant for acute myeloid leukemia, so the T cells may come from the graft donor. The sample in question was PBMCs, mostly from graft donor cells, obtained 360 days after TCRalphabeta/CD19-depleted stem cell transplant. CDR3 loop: CSAPHSGSSYNEQFF. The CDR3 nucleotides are TGCAGTGCTCCCCATAGCGGGAGCTCCTACAATGAGCAGTTCTTC.